This T cell receptor (beta chain) was sequenced in a study of beta chain features in type 1 diabetes. TCRB transcripts that were expressed got sequenced, as all of the isolated RNA had been reverse transcribed. TCRdb's copy holds only in-frame clones and misses some; the assay was immunoSEQ multiplex PCR. The repertoire holds 630,000 or so clones, with more than 12% as singletons. Broader study findings: Researchers cautioned that cDNA sequencing could over-represent cells with high TCR expression. Patients with Type 1 diabetes showed moderately but significantly shorter TCRB CDR3s in all four CD4+ subsets. Individuals with type 1 diabetes displayed fewer insertions and more deletions at VDJ junctions.

Germline loops: CDR1 SGDLS, CDR2 YYNGEE. The CDR3 contains 14 residues. V was trimmed by 3 bases and J by 2 bases, leaving 11 bases between them. Once sorted, every population was more than 95% pure. Note on this clone: The antigen is not known.

The TCR sequence derives from a man aged 18 to 29 with type 1 diabetes. The sequencing sample was made of naive CD4+ T cells from blood. The gene calls are TRBV9 and TRBJ1-1; D possibly corresponds to TRBD1 (6 bases). The CDR3 here is CASSAGHTNTEAFF. Here the CDR3 DNA reads TGTGCCAGCAGCGCGGGACATACCAACACTGAAGCTTTCTTT. The complete variable domain, with remaining parts taken from reference TRBV9 and TRBJ1-1, reads DSGVTQTPKHLITATGQRVTLRCSPRSGDLSVYWYQQSLDQGLQFLIQYYNGEERAKGNILERFSAQQFPDLHSELNLSSLELGDSALYFCASSAGHTNTEAFFGQGTRLTVV.